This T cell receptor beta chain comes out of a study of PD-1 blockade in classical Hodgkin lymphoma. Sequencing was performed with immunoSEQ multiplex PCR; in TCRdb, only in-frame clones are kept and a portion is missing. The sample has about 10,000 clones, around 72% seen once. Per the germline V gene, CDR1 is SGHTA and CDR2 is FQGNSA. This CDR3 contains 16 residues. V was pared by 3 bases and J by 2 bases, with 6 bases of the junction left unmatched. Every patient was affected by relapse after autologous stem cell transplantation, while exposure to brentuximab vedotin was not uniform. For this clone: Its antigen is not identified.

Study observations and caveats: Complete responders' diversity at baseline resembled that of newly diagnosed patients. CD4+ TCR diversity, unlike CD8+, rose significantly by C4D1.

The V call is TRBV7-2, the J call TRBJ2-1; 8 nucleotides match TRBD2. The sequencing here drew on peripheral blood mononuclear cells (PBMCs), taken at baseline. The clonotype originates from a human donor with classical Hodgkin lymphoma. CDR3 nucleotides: TGTGCCAGCAGCTTTCGTCAGCGGGGGCCCTACAATGAGCAGTTCTTC. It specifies CASSFRQRGPYNEQFF.